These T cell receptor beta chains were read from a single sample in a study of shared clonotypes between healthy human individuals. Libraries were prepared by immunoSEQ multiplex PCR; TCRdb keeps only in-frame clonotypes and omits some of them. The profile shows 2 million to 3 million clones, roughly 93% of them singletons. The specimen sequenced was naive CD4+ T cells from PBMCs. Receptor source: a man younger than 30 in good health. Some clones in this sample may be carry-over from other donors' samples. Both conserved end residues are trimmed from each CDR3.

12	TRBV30	AWSVQAGGNEQF
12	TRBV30	AWALGGLHYGYT
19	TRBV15	ATSRDLMGGSRVGSNQPQH
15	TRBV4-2	ASSHPNTGTTQTSYT
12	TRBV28	ASTFRDRAYGYT
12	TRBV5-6	ASSLAGENTEAF
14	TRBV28	ASSFGTSADYNEQF
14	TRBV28	ASSLFSGPTGNTIY
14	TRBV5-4	ASSQGGGQRYNEQF
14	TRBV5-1	ASSLAYSGSGETQY
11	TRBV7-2	ASSLDRAYEQY
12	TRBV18	ASSPPGSQETQY